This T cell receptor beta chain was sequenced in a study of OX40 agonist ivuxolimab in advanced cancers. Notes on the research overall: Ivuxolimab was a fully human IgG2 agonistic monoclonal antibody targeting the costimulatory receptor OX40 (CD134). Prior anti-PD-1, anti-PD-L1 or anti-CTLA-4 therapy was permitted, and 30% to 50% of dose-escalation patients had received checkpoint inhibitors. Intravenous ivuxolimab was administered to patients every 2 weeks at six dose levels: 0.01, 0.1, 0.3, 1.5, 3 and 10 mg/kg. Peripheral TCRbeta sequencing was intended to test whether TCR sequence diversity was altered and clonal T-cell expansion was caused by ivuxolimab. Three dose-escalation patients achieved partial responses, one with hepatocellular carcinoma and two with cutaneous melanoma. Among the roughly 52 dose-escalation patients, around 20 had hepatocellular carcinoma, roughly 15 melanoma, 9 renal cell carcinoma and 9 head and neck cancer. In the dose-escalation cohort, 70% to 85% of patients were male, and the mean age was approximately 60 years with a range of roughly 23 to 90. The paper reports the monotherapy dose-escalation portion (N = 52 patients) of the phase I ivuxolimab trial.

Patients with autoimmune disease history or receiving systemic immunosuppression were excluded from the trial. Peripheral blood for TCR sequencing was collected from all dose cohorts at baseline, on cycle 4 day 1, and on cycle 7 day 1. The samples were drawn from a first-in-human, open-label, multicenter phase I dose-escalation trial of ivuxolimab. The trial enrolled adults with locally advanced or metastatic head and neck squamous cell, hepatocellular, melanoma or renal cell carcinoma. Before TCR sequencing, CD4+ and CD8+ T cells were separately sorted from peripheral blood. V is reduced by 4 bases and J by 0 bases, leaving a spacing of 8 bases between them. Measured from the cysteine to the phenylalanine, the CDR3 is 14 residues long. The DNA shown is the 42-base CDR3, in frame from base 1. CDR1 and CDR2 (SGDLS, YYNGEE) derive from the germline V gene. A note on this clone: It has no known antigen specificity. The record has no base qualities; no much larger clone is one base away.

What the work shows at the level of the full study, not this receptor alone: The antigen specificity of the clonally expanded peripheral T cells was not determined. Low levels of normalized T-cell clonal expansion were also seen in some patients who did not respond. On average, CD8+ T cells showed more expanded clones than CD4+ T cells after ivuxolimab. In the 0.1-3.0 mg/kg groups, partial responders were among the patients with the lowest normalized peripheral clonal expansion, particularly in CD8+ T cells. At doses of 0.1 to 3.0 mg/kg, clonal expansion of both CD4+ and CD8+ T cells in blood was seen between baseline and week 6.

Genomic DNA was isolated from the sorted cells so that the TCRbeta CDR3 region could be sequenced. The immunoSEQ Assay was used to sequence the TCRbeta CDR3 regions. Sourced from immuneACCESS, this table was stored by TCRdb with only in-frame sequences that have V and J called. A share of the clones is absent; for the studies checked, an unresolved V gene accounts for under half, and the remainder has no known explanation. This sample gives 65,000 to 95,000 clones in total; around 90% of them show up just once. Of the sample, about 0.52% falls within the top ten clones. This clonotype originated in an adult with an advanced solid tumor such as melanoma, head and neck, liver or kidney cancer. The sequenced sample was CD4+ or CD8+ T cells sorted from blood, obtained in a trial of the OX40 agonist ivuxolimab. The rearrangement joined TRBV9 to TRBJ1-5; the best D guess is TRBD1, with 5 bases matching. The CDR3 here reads CASSLQDSNQPQHF. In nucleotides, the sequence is TGTGCCAGCAGCTTACAGGATAGCAATCAGCCCCAGCATTTT.